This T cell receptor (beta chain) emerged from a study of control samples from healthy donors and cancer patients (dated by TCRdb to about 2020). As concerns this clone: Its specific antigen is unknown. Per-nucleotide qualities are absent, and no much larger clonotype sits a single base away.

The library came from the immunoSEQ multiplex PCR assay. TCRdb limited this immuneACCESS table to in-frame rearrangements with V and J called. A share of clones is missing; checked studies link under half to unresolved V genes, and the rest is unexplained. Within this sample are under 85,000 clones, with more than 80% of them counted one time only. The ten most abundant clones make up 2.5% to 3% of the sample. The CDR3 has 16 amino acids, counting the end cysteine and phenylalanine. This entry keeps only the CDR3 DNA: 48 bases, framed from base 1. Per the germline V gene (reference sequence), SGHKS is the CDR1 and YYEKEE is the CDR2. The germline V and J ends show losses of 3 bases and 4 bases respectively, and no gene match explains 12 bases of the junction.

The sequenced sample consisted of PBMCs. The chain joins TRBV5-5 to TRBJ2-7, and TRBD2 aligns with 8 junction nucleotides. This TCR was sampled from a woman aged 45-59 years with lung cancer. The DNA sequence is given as TGTGCCAGCAGCTACAGGACCGGGGGCGGGGGGTACGAGCAGTACTTC. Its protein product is CASSYRTGGGGYEQYF.